Below, 32 T cell receptor beta chains from the same sample are listed, as sequenced in a study of PD-1 blockade in classical Hodgkin lymphoma. The data were produced by immunoSEQ multiplex PCR, yet TCRdb's version contains in-frame clones alone and is incomplete. Here the sample spans tens of thousands of clones, under 80% being singletons. The time point here: cycle 4 day 1 (C4D1), after more than 5 weeks of nivolumab. Every patient relapsed after autologous stem cell transplantation, and brentuximab vedotin exposure varied. The input for sequencing was peripheral blood mononuclear cells (PBMCs), taken before the fourth cycle of nivolumab. These receptors all stem from a human donor with classical Hodgkin lymphoma.

The chain carries TRBV5-1 and TRBJ2-1, with TRBD2 as a possible D gene (7 bases). There are 17 residues in the CDR3. V was clipped by 0 bases and J by 3 bases, with 16 bases between them. In germline, CDR1 is SGHRS, CDR2 YFSETQ. CDR3: CASSLAYLGGGYNEQFF. The CDR3 DNA sequence: TGCGCCAGCAGCTTGGCCTACTTGGGAGGGGGCTACAATGAGCAGTTCTTC.

The chain recombines TRBV5-4 with TRBJ2-1; 9 positions agree with TRBD2. CDR1 is SGHNT and CDR2 is YYREEE in the germline V gene (reference sequence). The CDR3 runs to 15 residues. Unmatched junction bases numbered 6, after V lost 4 bases and J lost 4 bases. The CDR3 spells CASSPTSGSYNEQFF. DNA of the CDR3: TGTGCCAGCAGCCCGACTAGCGGATCTTACAATGAGCAGTTCTTC.

The chain combines TRBV27 with TRBJ2-5; D uncertain. V dropped 3 bases and J dropped 2 bases, with 10 bases sitting between them. From germline, CDR1 is MNHEY and CDR2 SMNVEV (reference sequence). The CDR3 extends over 14 amino acids. The CDR3, as DNA: TGTGCCAGCAGTTTTGTCCACCTACAAGAGACCCAGTACTTC. Translating gives CASSFVHLQETQYF.

DNA of the CDR3: TGTGCCAGCAGCGTCAAGGGAACCTACAATGAGCAGTTCTTC. It codes for CASSVKGTYNEQFF. The chain recombines TRBV9 with TRBJ2-1; D remains ambiguous. Deletions cut 2 bases from V and 2 bases from J, with 8 bases between. This CDR3 has 14 residues. Germline V gives CDR1 SGDLS, CDR2 YYNGEE.

The chain carries TRBV28 and TRBJ2-2; D is ambiguous. Germline loops: CDR1 MDHEN, CDR2 SYDVKM. The CDR3 has 11 amino acids. Trimming shortened V by 2 bases and J by 5 bases, and 0 bases separated the two germline ends. CDR3 sequence: CASSLTGELFF. The DNA for the CDR3 is TGTGCCAGCAGTTTAACCGGGGAGCTGTTTTTT.

This chain links TRBV19 with TRBJ2-1; D perhaps matches TRBD1 (5 bases). Trimming took 3 bases from V and 0 from J, leaving 9 bases between them. From germline, CDR1 is LNHDA and CDR2 SQIVND (reference sequence). The CDR3 contains 15 residues. CDR3: CASSIQGSSYNEQFF. CDR3 coding DNA: TGTGCCAGTAGTATTCAGGGCTCCTCCTACAATGAGCAGTTCTTC.

Regarding this clone: In the same sample, other DNA sequences code for this CDR3. The rearrangement joins TRBV27 to TRBJ1-2, with D maybe TRBD1 (6 bases). V was pared by 5 bases and J by 5 bases, with 15 bases between. This CDR3 region has 14 residues. CDR1 and CDR2 from the germline V gene are MNHEY and SMNVEV (reference sequence). For the CDR3, the DNA is TGTGCCAGCAGTCAACAGGGCAGGGCATATGGCTACACCTTC. This sequence encodes CASSQQGRAYGYTF.

The chain combines TRBV15 with TRBJ2-1; D gene ambiguous. Germline CDR1 and CDR2: LNHNV and YYDKDF (reference sequence). Trimming removed 5 bases at V and 3 bases at J, with 8 bases between. This CDR3 contains 13 residues. The CDR3 region has the DNA TGTGCCACCAGCCGGTCCCTCTACAATGAGCAGTTCTTC. Translated, it gives CATSRSLYNEQFF.

The CDR3 nucleotides read TGTGCCAGCAGTTCAATGGGGGAGGGCACTGAAGCTTTCTTT. It codes for CASSSMGEGTEAFF. V usage is TRBV28 and J usage is TRBJ1-1; D is possibly TRBD1 (5 bases). Germline V lookup: CDR1 MDHEN, CDR2 SYDVKM. The V end was cut by 4 bases, the J end by 4 bases, with 13 bases between. The CDR3 is made up of 14 amino acids. Based on the CDR3 plus reference TRBV28 and TRBJ1-1, the full variable domain is DVKVTQSSRYLVKRTGEKVFLECVQDMDHENMFWYRQDPGLGLRLIYFSYDVKMKEKGDIPEGYSVSREKKERFSLILESASTNQTSMYLCASSSMGEGTEAFFGQGTRLTVV.

A single count supports this clone. This chain joins TRBV7-9 and TRBJ2-3, with D maybe TRBD1 (6 bases). CDR1 is SEHNR, CDR2 FQNEAQ, per germline (reference sequence). The CDR3 spans 15 residues. The V gene lost 1 base and the J gene lost 4 bases, with 12 bases spanning the gap. CDR3 sequence (DNA): TGTGCCAGCAGCTTAGGAGGACAGAACGCAGATACGCAGTATTTT. It translates to CASSLGGQNADTQYF.

The chain has TRBV5-1 and TRBJ2-7; 8 bases map to TRBD2. The CDR3 is 16 residues long. V lost 0 bases and J lost 1; bases outside the gene matches: 6. CDR1 and CDR2 (germline): SGHRS, YFSETQ. The CDR3 here is CASSLAWREVSYEQYF. The CDR3, as DNA: TGCGCCAGCAGCTTGGCCTGGCGGGAGGTTTCCTACGAGCAGTACTTC. The full variable domain, its missing parts supplied by reference TRBV5-1 and TRBJ2-7, is KAGVTQTPRYLIKTRGQQVTLSCSPISGHRSVSWYQQTPGQGLQFLFEYFSETQRNKGNFPGRFSGRQFSNSRSEMNVSTLELGDSALYLCASSLAWREVSYEQYFGPGTRLTVT.

This rearrangement joins TRBV5-5 to TRBJ2-7; perhaps TRBD1 as D (6 bases). Germline CDR1 SGHKS, CDR2 YYEKEE (reference sequence). The CDR3 runs to 15 residues. V was shortened by 4 bases and J by 3 bases, with 17 bases between the two germline ends. The CDR3 nucleotides read TGTGCCAGCAGCGTAACAGGGTTGGTTTACTACGAGCAGTACTTC. Protein sequence: CASSVTGLVYYEQYF. Full variable domain (remainder filled in from reference TRBV5-5 and TRBJ2-7): DAGVTQSPTHLIKTRGQQVTLRCSPISGHKSVSWYQQVLGQGPQFIFQYYEKEERGRGNFPDRFSARQFPNYSSELNVNALLLGDSALYLCASSVTGLVYYEQYFGPGTRLTVT.

This clone was counted a single time. V is TRBV29-1 and J is TRBJ2-5, with TRBD2 as a possible D gene (6 bases). V was trimmed by 7 bases and J by 4 bases, leaving 16 bases between them. CDR3 length equals 13 residues. The V gene's germline CDR1 is SQVTM and CDR2 ANQGSEA. CDR3 loop: CSGLRRAGETQYF. CDR3 sequence (DNA): TGCAGCGGGCTAAGGAGGGCCGGAGAGACCCAGTACTTC.

This chain connects TRBV6-5 to TRBJ1-1; 7 bases are shared with TRBD1. J lost 3 bases, V lost 6 bases, and 10 bases had no gene match. The germline V gene has CDR1 MNHEY and CDR2 SVGAGI. The CDR3 runs 15 residues. CDR3 DNA: TGTGCCAGCAGCCCAAGACAGGGACCTGACACTGAAGCTTTCTTT. It translates to CASSPRQGPDTEAFF.

V is TRBV7-2 and J is TRBJ1-3; D gene unclear. CDR1 SGHTA and CDR2 FQGNSA come from the germline V gene. CDR3 length equals 13 residues. Trimming removed 5 bases from V and 0 bases from J, with 5 bases in between. Here the CDR3 reads CASSANSGNTIYF. The CDR3, as DNA: TGTGCCAGCAGCGCGAACTCTGGAAACACCATATATTTT.

The chain combines TRBV28 with TRBJ2-7, with 9 bases lining up with TRBD2. V was clipped by 1 base and J by 3 bases; unmatched bases: 4. This CDR3 has 15 residues. CDR1 MDHEN and CDR2 SYDVKM come from the germline V gene. Here the CDR3 DNA reads TGTGCCAGCAGTTTATCAAGGACTAGCGACTACGAGCAGTACTTC. Protein sequence: CASSLSRTSDYEQYF. The full variable domain, completed using reference TRBV28 and TRBJ2-7, is DVKVTQSSRYLVKRTGEKVFLECVQDMDHENMFWYRQDPGLGLRLIYFSYDVKMKEKGDIPEGYSVSREKKERFSLILESASTNQTSMYLCASSLSRTSDYEQYFGPGTRLTVT.

This clone was detected a few times. The rearrangement links TRBV18 to TRBJ2-7; the D is unclear. Germline V lookup: CDR1 KGHSH, CDR2 LQKENI. The V end lost 2 bases, the J end lost 5 bases, and 4 bases lay between the germline ends. The CDR3 has 11 residues. CDR3 DNA sequence: TGTGCCAGCTCACCAGGGGACGAGCAGTACTTC. It is translated as CASSPGDEQYF.

This chain links TRBV27 with TRBJ1-1; TRBD1 agrees at 9 bases. The length of the CDR3 is 13 residues. Germline V gene sequence: CDR1 MNHEY, CDR2 SMNVEV (reference sequence). The V and J ends lost 2 bases and 7 bases, in that order; junction bases with no gene match: 2. CDR3 protein: CASSLGTGYEAFF. The CDR3 bases are TGTGCCAGCAGTTTAGGGACAGGGTATGAAGCTTTCTTT.

The chain carries TRBV28 and TRBJ2-7, with 9 bases that match TRBD2. V gave up 5 bases and J gave up 1 base; unmatched junction bases: 6. The germline CDR1 and CDR2 sequences are MDHEN and SYDVKM. This CDR3 is 15 amino acids long. CDR3 amino acids: CASSPATSGSYEQYF. CDR3 DNA sequence: TGTGCCAGCAGTCCGGCGACTAGCGGTTCCTACGAGCAGTACTTC.

The chain employs TRBV11-2 and TRBJ1-2, with D maybe TRBD1 (5 bases). The CDR3 is 15 amino acids. V gave up 5 bases and J gave up 7 bases, with 20 bases separating them. Looked up from germline, CDR1 is SGHAT and CDR2 is FQNNGV. CDR3 region: CASSPTAEGVGGYTF. The CDR3 coding sequence is TGTGCCAGCAGCCCAACCGCGGAAGGGGTGGGTGGCTACACCTTC.

Points on this clone: Other DNA sequences in this specimen translate into the identical CDR3. J is TRBJ2-2 and V is TRBV6-5; D remains ambiguous. The CDR3 spans 13 residues. V dropped 5 bases and J dropped 4 bases, with 8 bases sitting between them. Germline V gives CDR1 MNHEY, CDR2 SVGAGI. CDR3 sequence reads: CASSRFGTGELFF. In nucleotides, the CDR3 is TGTGCCAGCAGTCGGTTTGGCACCGGGGAGCTGTTTTTT.

This chain links TRBV30 with TRBJ2-4; tentatively, D is TRBD1 or TRBD2 (5 bases each). Trimming took 0 bases from V and 6 from J, leaving 12 bases between them. The CDR3 spans 14 residues. Germline V gene lookup returns CDR1 GTSNPN and CDR2 SVGIG (reference sequence). The CDR3 loop reads CAWSVRGPGNIQYF. CDR3 DNA sequence: TGTGCCTGGAGTGTACGGGGCCCGGGAAACATTCAGTACTTC. Using reference TRBV30 and TRBJ2-4 for the parts outside the CDR3, the full variable domain is SQTIHQWPATLVQPVGSPLSLECTVEGTSNPNLYWYRQAAGRGLQLLFYSVGIGQISSEVPQNLSASRPQDRQFILSSKKLLLSDSGFYLCAWSVRGPGNIQYFGAGTRLSVL.

This clone was counted a few times. J is TRBJ2-7 and V is TRBV5-1; TRBD2 matches 8 bases. CDR3 length equals 18 residues. From germline, CDR1 is SGHRS and CDR2 YFSETQ. J lost 1 base, V lost 3 bases, and 15 bases had no gene match. CDR3 in amino acids: CASSWNQWVSGISYEQYF. CDR3 in DNA: TGCGCCAGCAGCTGGAACCAGTGGGTTAGCGGGATATCCTACGAGCAGTACTTC.

This clone has a handful of counts. V is TRBV28 and J is TRBJ2-7, with TRBD1 matching over 7 bases. This CDR3 spans 15 amino acids. Germline-derived CDR1 and CDR2 are MDHEN and SYDVKM. V dropped 7 bases and J dropped 4; count of bases not matched to a gene: 13. The CDR3 is CASTSEAGGVYEQYF. As DNA, the CDR3 is TGTGCCAGCACCTCGGAAGCAGGGGGTGTTTACGAGCAGTACTTC. Complete variable domain (other parts from reference TRBV28 and TRBJ2-7): DVKVTQSSRYLVKRTGEKVFLECVQDMDHENMFWYRQDPGLGLRLIYFSYDVKMKEKGDIPEGYSVSREKKERFSLILESASTNQTSMYLCASTSEAGGVYEQYFGPGTRLTVT.

In this sample, this clone turned up a few times. The chain joins TRBV7-2 to TRBJ2-4; tentatively, D is TRBD1 or TRBD2 (5 bases each). The V and J ends lost 0 bases and 13 bases respectively, with 19 bases between them. The CDR3 has 15 residues. In germline, CDR1 is SGHTA, CDR2 FQGNSA. The CDR3 DNA sequence: TGTGCCAGCAGCTTAGCTGGGACCTCACCTCTTCCCCAGTACTTC. This translates into CASSLAGTSPLPQYF.

The J gene is TRBJ2-2, the V gene TRBV29-1; TRBD1 agrees at 7 bases. V shed 7 bases and J 7 bases; nucleotides not matched to a gene: 9. CDR3 length equals 13 residues. CDR1 and CDR2 (germline): SQVTM, ANQGSEA. Written as DNA, the CDR3 is TGCAGCGGACTACAGGGGTGGGACGGGGAGCTGTTTTTT. Translated, it gives CSGLQGWDGELFF.

V is TRBV19 and J is TRBJ2-3; D ambiguous. Germline CDR1 reads LNHDA; CDR2 reads SQIVND (reference sequence). This CDR3 has 14 amino acids. The V end was cut by 3 bases, the J end by 0 bases, with 7 bases between. For the CDR3, the DNA is TGTGCCAGTAGTATGACCGGGAGCACAGATACGCAGTATTTT. Protein sequence: CASSMTGSTDTQYF.

The J gene is TRBJ2-7, the V gene TRBV7-9; no firm D call. The CDR3 totals 15 residues. Trimming took off 5 bases at V and 0 bases at J, with 14 bases between the two ends. Germline CDR1 and CDR2: SEHNR and FQNEAQ (reference sequence). CDR3 in DNA: TGTGCCAGCAGCCGTCCCGCCACGGACTCCTACGAGCAGTACTTC. Protein: CASSRPATDSYEQYF.

The V and J genes are TRBV6-5 and TRBJ1-1; D is possibly TRBD1 (5 bases). The V gene lost 2 bases and the J gene lost 9 bases, with 10 bases spanning the gap. The CDR3 runs 12 residues. The V gene's germline CDR1 is MNHEY and CDR2 SVGAGI. CDR3 bases: TGTGCCAGCAGTTACGGAGGGGCCCAAGCTTTCTTT. Its protein product is CASSYGGAQAFF.

This chain uses TRBV7-9 with TRBJ2-3, with 13 nucleotides matching TRBD2. Germline CDR1 is SEHNR and CDR2 is FQNEAQ (reference sequence). This CDR3 has 16 amino acids. With 5 bases clipped from V and 4 bases from J, the junction kept 6 bases outside the gene matches. The CDR3 sequence is CASSQRTSGSSDTQYF. The CDR3, as DNA: TGTGCCAGCAGCCAGAGGACTAGCGGGAGCTCAGATACGCAGTATTTT. Looking up the rest from reference TRBV7-9 and TRBJ2-3 gives the full variable domain: DTGVSQNPRHKITKRGQNVTFRCDPISEHNRLYWYRQTLGQGPEFLTYFQNEAQLEKSRLLSDRFSAERPKGSFSTLEIQRTEQGDSAMYLCASSQRTSGSSDTQYFGPGTRLTVL.

The CDR3 reads CASSYSGGEQYF. CDR3 DNA sequence: TGTGCCAGCAGTTACTCAGGGGGCGAGCAGTACTTC. The chain joins TRBV6-5 to TRBJ2-7, with a tentative D call TRBD1 (6 bases). CDR3 length: 12 amino acids. CDR1 is MNHEY, CDR2 SVGAGI, per germline. Trimming removed 0 bases from V and 6 bases from J, with 6 bases in between.

The J gene is TRBJ1-2, the V gene TRBV15; maybe TRBD1 (6 bases). Germline CDR1 LNHNV, CDR2 YYDKDF (reference sequence). The CDR3 is made up of 15 amino acids. The ends were cut back, 4 bases at V and 0 bases at J, with 12 bases in the middle. The CDR3 spells CATSIRGTANYGYTF. In DNA, the CDR3 is TGTGCCACCAGCATCAGGGGTACAGCTAACTATGGCTACACCTTC.